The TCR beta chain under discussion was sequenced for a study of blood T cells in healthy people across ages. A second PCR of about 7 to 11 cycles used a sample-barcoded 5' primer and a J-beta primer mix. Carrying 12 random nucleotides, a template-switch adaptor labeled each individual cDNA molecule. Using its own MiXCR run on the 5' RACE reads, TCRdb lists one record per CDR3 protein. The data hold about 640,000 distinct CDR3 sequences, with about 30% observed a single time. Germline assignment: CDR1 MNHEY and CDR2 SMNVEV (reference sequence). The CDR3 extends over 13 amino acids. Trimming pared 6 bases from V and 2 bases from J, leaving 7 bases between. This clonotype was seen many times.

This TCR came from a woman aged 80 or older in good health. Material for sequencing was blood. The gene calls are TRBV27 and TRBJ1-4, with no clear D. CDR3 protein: CASSYGTNEKLFF. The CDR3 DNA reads TGTGCCAGCAGCTACGGGACTAATGAAAAACTGTTTTTT.